This T cell receptor (beta chain) was sequenced for a study of blood T cell repertoires in COVID-19. In the original analysis: Reference gene primer amplification gave nucleated cell count estimates. The data were produced by immunoSEQ multiplex PCR, yet TCRdb's version contains in-frame clones alone and is incomplete. V, J and clone size derive from that table, while D and trimming were established from the DNA sequence. Of tens of thousands of clones in the sample, over 70% were seen once. Looked up from germline, CDR1 is SGDLS and CDR2 is YYNGEE. Trimming took off 0 bases at V and 7 bases at J, with 16 bases between the two ends. This CDR3 is built from 15 residues.

The sequenced material came from peripheral blood. The V call is TRBV9, the J call TRBJ1-2; D call uncertain. The receptor was isolated from a man aged 50-59 years with acute or convalescent COVID-19. In DNA form, the CDR3 reads TGTGCCAGCAGCGTAGGAGGGTCGAGTTCCTCTGGCTACACCTTC. It specifies CASSVGGSSSSGYTF.